Shown below are 26 T cell receptor beta chains from a single sample sequenced in a study of neurological immune-mediated disorders. One entry per CDR3 protein, called by TCRdb with MiXCR from the 5' RACE reads. Of 65,000 to 85,000 distinct CDR3 sequences in the sample, more than 3% were seen once. The sample taken for sequencing was PBMCs. The source of these receptors is a woman between 45 and 65 years old with multiple sclerosis.

This clonotype appeared many times. This chain connects TRBV20-1 to TRBJ2-1, with TRBD2 as a possible D gene (5 bases). This CDR3 has 17 residues. Between the trimmed V and J ends, which lost 0 bases and 5 bases, there was a span of 20 bases. Per the germline V gene, CDR1 is DFQATT and CDR2 is SNEGSKA (reference sequence). CDR3 region: CSARDPSRTPSHNEQFF. The CDR3 DNA reads as TGCAGTGCTAGAGATCCCTCTAGGACTCCTTCCCACAATGAGCAGTTCTTC.

This clonotype has ten or more counts. The chain joins TRBV7-2 to TRBJ2-1; 9 nucleotides line up with TRBD2. V trimming: 2 bases; J trimming: 4 bases; junction bases outside the gene matches: 6. This CDR3 has 16 residues. The germline V gene has CDR1 SGHTA and CDR2 FQGNSA. The CDR3 DNA reads as TGTGCCAGCAGCTTAAACCGTCTAGCGGGGTACAATGAGCAGTTCTTC. Translation: CASSLNRLAGYNEQFF.

Many counts were recorded for this clonotype. V usage is TRBV7-8 and J usage is TRBJ2-5, with 9 bases matching TRBD2. The CDR3 runs 17 residues. Germline CDR1 SGHVS, CDR2 FQNEAQ. The trim removed 0 bases at V and 2 bases at J, leaving 7 bases unmatched. The CDR3 here is CASSLAAGTSRQETQYF. In DNA, the CDR3 is TGTGCCAGCAGCTTAGCGGCGGGGACTAGCAGACAAGAGACCCAGTACTTC.

This clonotype was counted ten times or more. This chain uses TRBV10-3 with TRBJ1-5; D is ambiguous. The V and J ends lost 3 bases and 3 bases respectively, with 12 bases between them. The CDR3 length is 15 residues. Germline values: CDR1 ENHRY, CDR2 SYGVKD. CDR3 DNA: TGTGCCATCAGTGACAGTCAAAGCCACAATCAGCCCCAGCATTTT. Its translation: CAISDSQSHNQPQHF.

The table lists this clonotype with many counts. The chain employs TRBV7-2 and TRBJ1-5, with TRBD1 as a possible D gene (5 bases). Germline values: CDR1 SGHTA, CDR2 FQGNSA. The V end was cut by 2 bases, the J end by 4 bases, with 18 bases between. There are 17 residues in the CDR3. The CDR3 protein is CASSLQSRGPRNQPQHF. The CDR3 nucleotides are TGTGCCAGCAGCTTACAGTCGAGGGGCCCCAGGAATCAGCCCCAGCATTTT.

This clonotype was observed at least ten times. This may arise from a read error, as a much more abundant clone is one base away. The J gene is TRBJ2-1, the V gene TRBV6-2 or TRBV6-3, with D uncertain. The CDR3 totals 13 residues. V was cut by 0 bases and J by 3 bases, with 3 bases left in between. In germline, CDR1 is MNHEY, CDR2 SVGEGT. The CDR3 coding sequence is TGTGCCAGCAGTTACTCGGTCTACAATGAGCAGTTCTTC. Protein product: CASSYSVYNEQFF.

This clonotype showed up many times. This rearrangement joins TRBV12-3 or TRBV12-4 to TRBJ1-1; D is possibly TRBD1 (5 bases). V shed 3 bases and J shed 9 bases, with 17 bases lying between them. The CDR3 runs to 14 residues. Here the CDR3 DNA reads TGTGCCAGCAGTTTTCTTGGAGGGGACCTTAAAGCTTTCTTT. This gives the protein CASSFLGGDLKAFF.

This clonotype was counted at least ten times. CDR3 sequence (DNA): TGTGCCAGCAGTTCCGGACGTTACAATGAGCAGTTCTTC. The encoded protein is CASSSGRYNEQFF. V gene TRBV6-5 combines with J gene TRBJ2-1, with D unclear. The germline V gene encodes CDR1 MNHEY and CDR2 SVGAGI. V was clipped by 4 bases and J by 4 bases, with 8 bases between them. The CDR3 extends over 13 amino acids.

In this sample, this clonotype turned up many times. The rearrangement uses TRBV6-5 and TRBJ2-2, with 8 nucleotides matching TRBD1. The V and J ends lost 7 bases and 5 bases, in that order; junction bases with no gene match: 6. Per the germline V gene, CDR1 is MNHEY and CDR2 is SVGAGI. The CDR3 covers 14 residues. CDR3 region: CASISTGGTGELFF. The DNA of the CDR3 is TGTGCCAGCATTTCAACAGGGGGTACCGGGGAGCTGTTTTTT.

This clonotype has a count of ten or more. The V call is TRBV5-1, the J call TRBJ2-2; a possible D gene is TRBD1 (6 bases). CDR3 size: 14 residues. In germline, CDR1 is SGHRS, CDR2 YFSETQ. Trimming cost V 1 base and J 4 bases, with 8 bases left between them. The chain's CDR3 is CASSLQGPTGELFF. The CDR3 region has the DNA TGCGCCAGCAGCTTGCAGGGGCCCACCGGGGAGCTGTTTTTT.

This clonotype was counted many times. The chain joins TRBV5-6 to TRBJ2-7; 10 bases agree with TRBD1. Germline CDR1 and CDR2: SGHDT and YYEEEE. This CDR3 is built from 16 residues. V shed 5 bases and J 7 bases; nucleotides not matched to a gene: 15. The CDR3 sequence is CASRDRHGQGGQEQYV. In DNA form, the CDR3 reads TGTGCCAGCAGGGACCGTCATGGACAGGGGGGACAGGAGCAGTACGTC.

This clonotype occurred many times. The chain carries TRBV5-5 and TRBJ1-3, with D hard to call. CDR1 and CDR2 (germline): SGHKS, YYEKEE (reference sequence). With 1 base removed from V and 1 base from J, the gap between germline ends came to 9 bases. This CDR3 has 15 residues. The CDR3 protein is CASSLWGVSGNTIYF. The CDR3 DNA follows: TGTGCCAGCAGCTTGTGGGGAGTGTCTGGAAACACCATATATTTT.

This clonotype was seen ten or more times. The rearrangement uses TRBV7-6 and TRBJ1-1; no reliable D call. V was pared by 2 bases and J by 5 bases, with 9 bases between. The CDR3 contains 13 residues. Germline CDR1 SGHVS, CDR2 FNYEAQ. The CDR3 nucleotides are TGTGCCAGCAGCTTAAGCAGTGGAACTGAAGCTTTCTTT. It translates to CASSLSSGTEAFF.

Ten or more counts support this clonotype. The gene calls are TRBV7-6 and TRBJ2-2, with 10 bases that match TRBD1. The V and J ends lost 2 bases and 4 bases, in that order; junction bases with no gene match: 7. The CDR3 covers 17 residues. The germline CDR1 and CDR2 sequences are SGHVS and FNYEAQ. In DNA, the CDR3 is TGTGCCAGCAGCTTATTAGGGACAGGGGTTACCACCGGGGAGCTGTTTTTT. Amino acids: CASSLLGTGVTTGELFF.

There are many counts of this clonotype. The chain joins TRBV10-3 to TRBJ1-3; TRBD1 agrees at 7 bases. CDR1 and CDR2 from the germline V gene are ENHRY and SYGVKD. V lost 10 bases, J lost 3 bases, and 6 bases stayed unmatched. The CDR3 has 13 residues. The CDR3 nucleotides read TGTGCCACCCGAGGGGACAGTGGAAACACCATATATTTT. Protein: CATRGDSGNTIYF.

Many counts were recorded for this clonotype. This rearrangement joins TRBV5-6 to TRBJ1-2, with D tentatively TRBD1 (6 bases). Germline loops: CDR1 SGHDT, CDR2 YYEEEE. V lost 0 bases and J 5 bases, leaving 11 bases between the germline ends. The CDR3 is 14 residues long. The CDR3: CASSLGDNEYGYTF. In DNA form, the CDR3 reads TGTGCCAGCAGCTTGGGGGACAATGAGTATGGCTACACCTTC. The entire variable domain, with the rest obtained from reference TRBV5-6 and TRBJ1-2, is as follows: DAGVTQSPTHLIKTRGQQVTLRCSPKSGHDTVSWYQQALGQGPQFIFQYYEEEERQRGNFPDRFSGHQFPNYSSELNVNALLLGDSALYLCASSLGDNEYGYTFGSGTRLTVV.

This clonotype showed up many times. The V and J genes are TRBV5-6 and TRBJ2-3, with 8 bases fitting TRBD1. This CDR3 comprises 16 residues. V lost 6 bases, J lost 2 bases, and 11 bases stayed unmatched. Germline CDR1 SGHDT, CDR2 YYEEEE. The CDR3 is CASTTSLGQATDTQYF. The CDR3 coding sequence is TGTGCCAGCACCACAAGCCTGGGACAGGCCACAGATACGCAGTATTTT.

This clonotype came up many times. The chain couples TRBV5-1 to TRBJ2-5, with 8 positions matching TRBD2. Trimming took 7 bases from V and 2 from J; bases not matched to a gene: 13. This CDR3 contains 16 residues. Germline CDR1 and CDR2: SGHRS and YFSETQ. The CDR3 reads CASGKREMGLQETQYF. CDR3 in DNA: TGCGCCAGCGGCAAGCGGGAGATGGGGCTTCAAGAGACCCAGTACTTC.

This clonotype was recorded many times. The chain combines TRBV7-9 with TRBJ2-5; D unclear. CDR1 and CDR2 (germline): SEHNR, FQNEAQ (reference sequence). V shed 2 bases and J shed 2 bases, with 3 bases lying between them. This CDR3 region has 12 residues. CDR3 protein: CASSLFQETQYF. Written as DNA, the CDR3 is TGTGCCAGCAGCTTATTTCAAGAGACCCAGTACTTC.

This clonotype was seen repeatedly, ten times or more. This chain connects TRBV20-1 to TRBJ2-7, with D possibly TRBD2 on 6 matching bases. Trimming removed 0 bases at V and 3 bases at J, with 15 bases between. Germline V lookup: CDR1 DFQATT, CDR2 SNEGSKA (reference sequence). The CDR3 is 15 amino acids. This CDR3 is CSARDVGSGYYEQYV. The CDR3 DNA is TGCAGTGCTAGAGATGTGGGTAGCGGCTACTACGAGCAGTACGTC.

This clonotype occurred many times. The CDR3 spells CASRSDSHEQYF. In DNA, the CDR3 is TGTGCCAGCAGATCGGACAGTCACGAGCAGTACTTC. V gene TRBV2 combines with J gene TRBJ2-7, with D tentatively TRBD1 (6 bases). CDR3 length equals 12 residues. From germline, CDR1 is SNHLY and CDR2 FYNNEI. V was cut by 6 bases and J by 5 bases, with 11 bases left in between.

This clonotype was found many times. One junction end disagrees with the germline gene, perhaps due to a read error. The genes are TRBV2 and TRBJ1-1, with D unclear. Germline assignment: CDR1 SNHLY and CDR2 FYNNEI. This CDR3 region has 16 residues. CDR3 sequence reads: CASIEPNLQRNTEAFF. The CDR3 DNA sequence: TGTGCCAGCATTGAACCAAACCTACAACGCAACACTGAAGCTTTCTTT.

This clonotype was seen ten or more times. The CDR3 region has the DNA TGTGCCAGCAGCTTATTAGTGGCCTACAATGAGCAGTTCTTC. Amino acid sequence: CASSLLVAYNEQFF. The rearrangement joins TRBV7-2 to TRBJ2-1; D is ambiguous. The length of the CDR3 is 14 residues. Deletions cut 2 bases from V and 2 bases from J, with 7 bases between. The germline V gene encodes CDR1 SGHTA and CDR2 FQGNSA.

Ten or more counts support this clonotype. The chain combines TRBV10-3 with TRBJ2-5, with 15 positions matching TRBD2. Germline V gene sequence: CDR1 ENHRY, CDR2 SYGVKD. The trim removed 6 bases at V and 4 bases at J, leaving 6 bases unmatched. This CDR3 has 16 residues. The CDR3 DNA reads TGTGCCATCAGAGAACCGGGACTAGCGGGAGGAGAGACCCAGTACTTC. Protein sequence: CAIREPGLAGGETQYF.

The sample holds many counts of this clonotype. V is TRBV20-1 and J is TRBJ2-3; no clear D gene. Germline CDR1 DFQATT, CDR2 SNEGSKA (reference sequence). V lost 1 base and J lost 8, with 7 bases in between. The CDR3 totals 11 residues. Written as DNA, the CDR3 is TGCAGTGCTAGAGGACCGGGTACGCAGTATTTT. Its protein is CSARGPGTQYF.

Many counts were recorded for this clonotype. The chain carries TRBV20-1 and TRBJ2-2; D is unclear. V dropped 1 base and J dropped 2 bases, with 5 bases sitting between them. Germline CDR1 is DFQATT and CDR2 is SNEGSKA (reference sequence). The CDR3 spans 13 residues. The CDR3 protein is CSARVRNTGELFF. As DNA, the CDR3 is TGCAGTGCTAGAGTGAGAAACACCGGGGAGCTGTTTTTT.